A selection of T cell receptor beta chains follows, all from one sample in a study of response to subunit inactivated influenza vaccine. TCRdb re-analysed the RT-PCR reads in MiXCR, keeping a single row per CDR3 protein. The sample holds under 850,000 distinct CDR3 sequences, roughly 18% seen once. The specimen was PBMCs from blood, collected about 5 days after vaccination. The receptors come from a man aged 45-65 years who received an inactivated influenza vaccine. Both conserved end residues are part of each CDR3. The D gene is left open where the match is weak. Not all rows give a size; the values are once, few, many and, for expanded clones, a class.

j_gene,len,v_gene,d_gene,abundance,CDR3nt,CDR3aa
TRBJ1-1,12,TRBV9,-,-,TGTGCCAGCAGCGCCCTCGGTCAAGGAGCTTTCTTT,CASSALGQGAFF
TRBJ2-1,15,TRBV7-8,-,-,TGTGCCAGCAGCTTAGGGACTGGCCCCTACAATGAGCAGTTCTTC,CASSLGTGPYNEQFF
TRBJ2-7,14,TRBV2,-,once,TGTGCCAGCAGTGTGGCGACTCGGCCCTACGAGCAGTACTTC,CASSVATRPYEQYF
TRBJ2-3,15,TRBV11-2,TRBD1,few,TGTGCCAGCAGCTTCGACAGGGAGTACGCAGATACGCAGTATTTT,CASSFDREYADTQYF
TRBJ1-4,15,TRBV5-6,-,-,TGTGCCAGCAGCTTGTTGCCGGGAACTAATGAAAAACTGTTTTTT,CASSLLPGTNEKLFF
TRBJ1-5,14,TRBV6-5,-,many,TGTGCCAGCAGTTCCAGGGACGGGAATCAGCCCCAGCATTTT,CASSSRDGNQPQHF
TRBJ2-2,11,TRBV12-3/TRBV12-4,-,few,TGTGCCAGCAGGCTGTCCGGGGAGCTGTTTTTT,CASRLSGELFF
TRBJ1-2,15,TRBV20-1,-,-,TGCAGTGCGCGGGGACCGAAGACAGACTCCTACGGCTACACCTTC,CSARGPKTDSYGYTF
TRBJ2-4,17,TRBV28,TRBD1,few,TGTGCCAGCAGTTCCTCACTCCGACAGGGGGCCAAAAACATTCAGTACTTC,CASSSSLRQGAKNIQYF
TRBJ2-2,15,TRBV12-3/TRBV12-4,TRBD1,-,TGTGCCAGCAGTTCACCATACAGGGGGCCCGGGGAGCTGTTTTTT,CASSSPYRGPGELFF
TRBJ2-7,14,TRBV27,TRBD1,-,TGTGCCAGCAGTTTTGGGACAGGGGGTGGAGAGCAGTACTTC,CASSFGTGGGEQYF
TRBJ2-1,14,TRBV9,-,few,TGTGCCAGCAGCAAGACTAGGATCTACAATGAGCAGTTCTTC,CASSKTRIYNEQFF